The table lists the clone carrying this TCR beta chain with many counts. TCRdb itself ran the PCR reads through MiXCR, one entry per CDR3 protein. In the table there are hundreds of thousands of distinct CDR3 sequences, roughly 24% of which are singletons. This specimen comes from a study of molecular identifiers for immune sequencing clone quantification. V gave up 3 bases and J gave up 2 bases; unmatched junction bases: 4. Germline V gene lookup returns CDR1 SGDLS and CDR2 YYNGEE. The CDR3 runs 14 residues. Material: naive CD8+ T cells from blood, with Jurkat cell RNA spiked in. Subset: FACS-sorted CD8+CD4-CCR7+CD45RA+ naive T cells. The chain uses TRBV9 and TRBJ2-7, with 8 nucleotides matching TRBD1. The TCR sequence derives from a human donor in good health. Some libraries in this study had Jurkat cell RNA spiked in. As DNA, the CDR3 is TGTGCCAGCAGCGCAGGGGGCCCCGCCTACGAGCAGTACTTC. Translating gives CASSAGGPAYEQYF.